This T cell receptor beta chain was sequenced in a study of sequential checkpoint blockade in melanoma. Produced via immunoSEQ multiplex PCR; TCRdb's table is partial and in-frame only. Here the sample spans 10,000 to 15,000 clones, roughly four fifths being singletons. In germline, CDR1 is MNHEY, CDR2 SVGAGI. This CDR3 is 14 amino acids long. The V and J ends lost 6 bases and 3 bases respectively, with 9 bases between them. Treatment meaning: randomized to nivolumab then ipilimumab (arm A) or the reverse (arm B). No patient had prior DNA-damaging chemotherapy. Sorted cells were live CD3+CD8+, lacking CD19 and CD56, from PBMCs.

The V gene is TRBV6-5, the J gene TRBJ1-6; tentatively, D is TRBD1 (5 bases). The TCR was taken from a human donor with melanoma. Source: CD8+ T cells sorted from blood (inferred from file names), taken from a patient given nivolumab and ipilimumab in sequence. CDR3 region: CASRRRDYNSPLHF. CDR3 in DNA: TGTGCCAGCAGGCGCAGGGACTATAATTCACCCCTCCACTTT.